Listed here are 29 T cell receptor beta chains from one sample, sequenced in a study of cytomegalovirus exposure and HLA in healthy donors. Vbeta (60) and Jbeta (13) primers were used in the PCR. TCRdb keeps only in-frame clones here, not all; method: immunoSEQ multiplex PCR. Among more than 95,000 clones listed, around 80% were seen once. The sample consisted of PBMCs. These receptors were collected from a man younger than 40 in good health and CMV-seropositive.

The V gene is TRBV7-9, the J gene TRBJ1-5; 11 nucleotides agree with TRBD1. Germline values: CDR1 SEHNR, CDR2 FQNEAQ (reference sequence). V shed 3 bases and J 6 bases; nucleotides not matched to a gene: 4. The CDR3 extends over 15 amino acids. In nucleotides, the CDR3 is TGTGCCAGCAGCTTCGGGACAGGGGGGGGTCAGCCCCAGCATTTT. This sequence encodes CASSFGTGGGQPQHF.

This chain uses TRBV7-6 with TRBJ2-2, with 7 positions matching TRBD2. The CDR3 spans 15 residues. CDR1 and CDR2 from the germline V gene are SGHVS and FNYEAQ. Trimming removed 5 bases from V and 3 bases from J; junction bases left unmatched: 6. CDR3 bases: TGTGCCAGCAGCCCAAGACTAGCCCACACCGGGGAGCTGTTTTTT. Residues: CASSPRLAHTGELFF. Looking up the rest from reference TRBV7-6 and TRBJ2-2 gives the full variable domain: GAGVSQSPRYKVTKRGQDVALRCDPISGHVSLYWYRQALGQGPEFLTYFNYEAQQDKSGLPNDRFSAERPEGSISTLTIQRTEQRDSAMYRCASSPRLAHTGELFFGEGSRLTVL.

The rearrangement joins TRBV27 to TRBJ2-2; the D gene could be TRBD1 or TRBD2 (9 bases each). Germline V gene sequence: CDR1 MNHEY, CDR2 SMNVEV (reference sequence). V was trimmed by 2 bases and J by 4 bases, leaving 29 bases between them. The CDR3 sequence is 21 residues long. The CDR3 spells CASSLRPGQGLAGAFTGELFF. The CDR3 bases are TGTGCCAGCAGTTTACGGCCGGGACAGGGCTTAGCGGGAGCCTTCACCGGGGAGCTGTTTTTT.

This sequence joins TRBV27 and TRBJ1-1; unclear D gene. CDR1 is MNHEY and CDR2 is SMNVEV in the germline V gene (reference sequence). Trimming cost V 2 bases and J 4 bases, with 11 bases left between them. This CDR3 has 14 amino acids. CDR3 nucleotide sequence: TGTGCCAGCAGTTTAGTCAGGATAAGCACTGAAGCTTTCTTT. It translates to CASSLVRISTEAFF.

The chain uses TRBV4-3 and TRBJ2-1; the D is unclear. The CDR3 is 17 residues long. In germline, CDR1 is LGHNA, CDR2 YSLEER. V dropped 0 bases and J dropped 0 bases, with 12 bases sitting between them. For the CDR3, the DNA is TGCGCCAGCAGCCAAGATCAGGTTTCCACCTCCTACAATGAGCAGTTCTTC. It translates to CASSQDQVSTSYNEQFF.

The chain uses TRBV5-1 and TRBJ2-1; 7 bases line up with TRBD2. The CDR3 sequence is 14 residues long. The germline gives CDR1 SGHRS, CDR2 YFSETQ. Trimming took 0 bases from V and 6 from J; bases not matched to a gene: 3. The CDR3 loop is CASSLVSSGNEQFF. CDR3 DNA: TGCGCCAGCAGCTTGGTCTCTAGCGGCAATGAGCAGTTCTTC.

This rearrangement joins TRBV7-9 to TRBJ1-1; D may be TRBD1 (6 bases). The CDR3 has 15 amino acids. CDR1 and CDR2 from the germline V gene are SEHNR and FQNEAQ (reference sequence). Trimming removed 1 base at V and 6 bases at J, with 15 bases between. The CDR3 bases are TGTGCCAGCAGCTTAGGGGGCAGGGGCGTCGCTGAAGCTTTCTTT. This gives the protein CASSLGGRGVAEAFF.

A few counts support this clone. The chain recombines TRBV30 with TRBJ2-3; TRBD1 aligns across 9 bases. J was trimmed by 6 bases and V by 0 bases; bases with no gene match: 4. CDR1 and CDR2 (germline): GTSNPN, SVGIG (reference sequence). This CDR3 contains 14 residues. Here the CDR3 DNA reads TGTGCCTGGAGTGTGGGACAGGGCAAGGATACGCAGTATTTT. As protein: CAWSVGQGKDTQYF.

This rearrangement joins TRBV18 to TRBJ2-7; TRBD2 matches at 8 bases. The ends lost 5 bases at V and 4 bases at J; junction bases unmatched: 4. CDR3 length: 13 amino acids. CDR1 and CDR2 (germline): KGHSH, LQKENI. The DNA of the CDR3 is TGTGCCAGCTCAGTAAAGCGGGGGTACGAGCAGTACTTC. It is translated as CASSVKRGYEQYF.

The chain uses TRBV28 and TRBJ1-1, with D possibly matching TRBD1 (5 bases). V was pared by 6 bases and J by 3 bases, with 17 bases between. The CDR3 covers 15 residues. Per germline, CDR1 MDHEN and CDR2 SYDVKM. This chain's CDR3 is CASSPWGEGDTEAFF. The CDR3 coding sequence is TGTGCCAGCAGCCCATGGGGGGAAGGAGACACTGAAGCTTTCTTT.

The chain is built from TRBV27 and TRBJ2-3; 13 bases line up with TRBD2. V lost 2 bases to trimming and J lost 8 bases; unmatched junction nucleotides: 4. The germline V gene encodes CDR1 MNHEY and CDR2 SMNVEV (reference sequence). This CDR3 comprises 15 residues. Here the CDR3 DNA reads TGTGCCAGCAGTTTACAAGGGACTAGCGGGACTACGCAGTATTTT. Amino acids: CASSLQGTSGTTQYF.

The V gene is TRBV18, the J gene TRBJ1-1, with 7 positions matching TRBD1. Germline V lookup: CDR1 KGHSH, CDR2 LQKENI. Trimming took 3 bases from V and 3 from J; bases not matched to a gene: 10. The CDR3 has 16 residues. In DNA, the CDR3 is TGTGCCAGCTCACCTCAGACAGGGATCGGGGACACTGAAGCTTTCTTT. Amino acids: CASSPQTGIGDTEAFF.

The chain carries TRBV29-1 and TRBJ2-1; TRBD2 matches at 14 bases. The CDR3 totals 15 residues. The germline V gene encodes CDR1 SQVTM and CDR2 ANQGSEA. Trimming removed 7 bases from V and 4 bases from J; junction bases left unmatched: 6. The DNA for the CDR3 is TGCAGCGCCGGAGGGACTAGCGGGAGTTACAATGAGCAGTTCTTC. Protein: CSAGGTSGSYNEQFF.

The chain couples TRBV4-2 to TRBJ2-1; 11 nucleotides line up with TRBD2. The CDR3 has 15 amino acids. Germline values: CDR1 LGHNA, CDR2 YNFKEQ. The V segment lost 7 bases and the J segment 3 bases; nucleotides outside the gene matches: 5. CDR3 residues: CASNPGTSGYNEQFF. The CDR3 DNA reads TGTGCCAGCAACCCCGGGACTAGCGGCTACAATGAGCAGTTCTTC.

The J gene is TRBJ2-3, the V gene TRBV27; D gene uncertain. Trimming removed 5 bases at V and 0 bases at J, with 15 bases between. The CDR3 extends over 16 amino acids. CDR1 and CDR2 from the germline V gene are MNHEY and SMNVEV (reference sequence). CDR3 sequence: CASSPPFSTSTDTQYF. The DNA for the CDR3 is TGTGCCAGCAGTCCCCCCTTTTCTACTAGCACAGATACGCAGTATTTT.

The chain is built from TRBV28 and TRBJ2-7, with 8 bases that match TRBD1. There are 16 residues in the CDR3. Germline-derived CDR1 and CDR2 are MDHEN and SYDVKM. The junction had 11 bases not matched to a gene; V was cut back by 7 bases and J by 0 bases. The CDR3 region is CASTTPQGATSYEQYF. The CDR3 nucleotides read TGTGCCAGCACCACTCCTCAGGGGGCGACCTCCTACGAGCAGTACTTC.

The chain joins TRBV29-1 to TRBJ2-2; 9 bases agree with TRBD2. Trimming at V came to 7 bases and at J to 8 bases, leaving 14 bases not matched to a gene. The germline V gene encodes CDR1 SQVTM and CDR2 ANQGSEA. CDR3 size: 15 residues. The CDR3 spells CSAGGGGRALGELFF. The CDR3 coding sequence is TGCAGCGCCGGAGGTGGCGGGAGGGCCCTGGGGGAGCTGTTTTTT.

This clone was seen a handful of times. The chain recombines TRBV5-1 with TRBJ1-1; 9 bases fit TRBD1. Germline-derived CDR1 and CDR2 are SGHRS and YFSETQ. Losses at the gene ends were 5 bases for V and 6 bases for J; bases not matched to a gene: 5. The CDR3 extends over 13 amino acids. Here the CDR3 reads CASRLGTGSEAFF. CDR3 in DNA: TGCGCCAGCAGACTCGGGACAGGGTCTGAAGCTTTCTTT.

The chain couples TRBV7-9 to TRBJ1-5; 11 bases agree with TRBD1. The CDR3 runs 16 residues. The V gene end was trimmed by 0 bases and the J gene end by 6 bases; junction bases not matched to a gene: 4. Germline V gene data show CDR1 as SEHNR and CDR2 as FQNEAQ (reference sequence). The CDR3 bases are TGTGCCAGCAGCTTAGCCCGGACAGGGGGCGGTCAGCCCCAGCATTTT. It is translated as CASSLARTGGGQPQHF.

For this clone: The conserved closing phenylalanine or tryptophan is absent in this CDR3, likely reflecting a read error. It is unclear where the CDR3 begins or ends on the DNA, so no DNA is shown, and the CDR3 is as TCRdb lists it. The genes are TRBV4-1 and TRBJ2-7; TRBD2, the D gene given by the table, was not confirmed from the DNA. CDR1 is MGHRA and CDR2 is YSYEKL in the germline V gene. The CDR3 numbers 12 amino acids, ends counted. This CDR3 reads CASSRPSGFAAD.

The chain couples TRBV7-2 to TRBJ1-5, with 7 bases aligning to TRBD1. The CDR3 contains 13 residues. V shed 8 bases and J 3 bases; nucleotides not matched to a gene: 4. In germline, CDR1 is SGHTA, CDR2 FQGNSA. CDR3 protein: CASAGTVNQPQHF. The CDR3 DNA sequence: TGTGCCAGCGCCGGGACAGTCAATCAGCCCCAGCATTTT.

This CDR3 is CASSQSRGGVTETQYF. The CDR3 nucleotides read TGTGCCAGCAGCCAATCCCGGGGCGGGGTCACGGAGACCCAGTACTTC. J is TRBJ2-5 and V is TRBV7-9, with D possibly TRBD2 on 6 matching bases. The CDR3 has 16 residues. The germline gives CDR1 SEHNR, CDR2 FQNEAQ (reference sequence). V was pared by 5 bases and J by 5 bases, with 21 bases between. Full variable domain (missing parts from reference TRBV7-9 and TRBJ2-5): DTGVSQNPRHKITKRGQNVTFRCDPISEHNRLYWYRQTLGQGPEFLTYFQNEAQLEKSRLLSDRFSAERPKGSFSTLEIQRTEQGDSAMYLCASSQSRGGVTETQYFGPGTRLLVL.

This clone was detected a few times. The chain recombines TRBV5-5 with TRBJ1-5; 8 bases line up with TRBD1. The CDR3 length is 15 residues. V shed 0 bases and J 7 bases; nucleotides not matched to a gene: 6. Germline V gene sequence: CDR1 SGHKS, CDR2 YYEKEE (reference sequence). The CDR3 nucleotides are TGTGCCAGCAGCTTGGCAGGGGGCGCGGCCCAGCCCCAGCATTTT. This encodes CASSLAGGAAQPQHF.

This chain joins TRBV5-4 and TRBJ2-1; 9 nucleotides match TRBD2. Trimming removed 2 bases from V and 4 bases from J; junction bases left unmatched: 7. This CDR3 has 16 residues. Per the germline V gene, CDR1 is SGHNT and CDR2 is YYREEE (reference sequence). The CDR3 nucleotides are TGTGCCAGCAGCTTAATCGGACTAGCGCGTTACAATGAGCAGTTCTTC. Translating gives CASSLIGLARYNEQFF.

The chain recombines TRBV5-6 with TRBJ2-7; the D gene is possibly TRBD1 (5 bases). The germline V gene has CDR1 SGHDT and CDR2 YYEEEE. Trimming stripped 0 bases from V and 2 bases from J, with 12 bases between. This CDR3 contains 15 residues. Written as DNA, the CDR3 is TGTGCCAGCAGCTTGGTGAACAGGCCAGCCTACGAGCAGTACTTC. Translation gives CASSLVNRPAYEQYF.

This chain joins TRBV7-7 and TRBJ1-1; the D is unclear. The V and J ends lost 5 bases and 0 bases respectively, with 19 bases between them. Germline loops: CDR1 SSHAT, CDR2 FNYEAQ (reference sequence). The CDR3 consists of 17 residues. The CDR3 region is CASSRLLSALLNTEAFF. CDR3 nucleotides: TGTGCCAGCAGCCGACTTCTCTCGGCTCTATTGAACACTGAAGCTTTCTTT.

A note on this clone: The junction and the germline gene differ at one end; a read error may be behind it. Other DNA sequences in the same sample also yield this CDR3. The J gene is TRBJ2-5, the V gene TRBV5-5, with TRBD1 matching 8 bases. Per the germline V gene, CDR1 is SGHKS and CDR2 is YYEKEE (reference sequence). The CDR3 loop spans 16 amino acids. In DNA form, the CDR3 reads TGCGCCAGCAGCTTTGGCAGGGGGCGACCGGGTGAGACCCAGTACTTC. This gives the protein CASSFGRGRPGETQYF. Full variable domain (rest looked up from reference TRBV5-5 and TRBJ2-5): DAGVTQSPTHLIKTRGQQVTLRCSPISGHKSVSWYQQVLGQGPQFIFQYYEKEERGRGNFPDRFSARQFPNYSSELNVNALLLGDSALYLCASSFGRGRPGETQYFGPGTRLLVL.

The table lists this clone with a few counts. The chain recombines TRBV28 with TRBJ2-7, with 8 bases aligning to TRBD1. The germline CDR1 and CDR2 sequences are MDHEN and SYDVKM. Unmatched junction bases numbered 10, after V lost 5 bases and J lost 7 bases. The CDR3 is 14 residues long. The CDR3 DNA follows: TGTGCCAGCAGTGGGACAGGCCCTCGGGGGGAGCAGTACTTC. Translated: CASSGTGPRGEQYF.

The chain couples TRBV10-3 to TRBJ2-7; 9 bases fit TRBD1. The V segment lost 6 bases and the J segment 0 bases; nucleotides outside the gene matches: 9. Germline CDR1 and CDR2: ENHRY and SYGVKD. This CDR3 contains 16 residues. The CDR3 loop is CAIRAGTGLSSYEQYF. CDR3 nucleotides: TGTGCCATCAGAGCAGGGACAGGGCTGAGCTCCTACGAGCAGTACTTC.